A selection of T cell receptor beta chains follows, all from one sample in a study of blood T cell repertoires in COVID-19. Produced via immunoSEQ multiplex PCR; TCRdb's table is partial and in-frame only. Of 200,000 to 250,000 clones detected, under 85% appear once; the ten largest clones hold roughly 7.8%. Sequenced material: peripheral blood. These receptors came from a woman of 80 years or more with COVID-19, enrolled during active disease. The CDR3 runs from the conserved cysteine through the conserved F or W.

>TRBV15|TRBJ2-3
CATSRDRTADTQYF
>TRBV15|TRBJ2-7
CATSMAGYEQYF
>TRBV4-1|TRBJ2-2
CASSQVRGGGGELFF
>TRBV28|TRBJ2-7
CASLNRDPYEQYF
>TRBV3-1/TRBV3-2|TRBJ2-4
CASSQDRGRGHLLAKNIQYF
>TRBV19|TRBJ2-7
CASSSRTSGGAYEQYF
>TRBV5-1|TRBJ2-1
CASSLVSGGPGNEQFF
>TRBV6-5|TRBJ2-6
CASQYLGANVLTF
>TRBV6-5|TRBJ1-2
CASSPAISNYGYTF
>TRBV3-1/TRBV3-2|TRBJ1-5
CASSQGAGAGGKGQPQHF
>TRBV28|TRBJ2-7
CASSSSGRGEQYF
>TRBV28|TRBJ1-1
CASRLEAIREAFF
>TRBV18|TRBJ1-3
CASSPPLVGNTIYF
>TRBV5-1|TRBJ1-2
CASSPGQIHNYGYTF
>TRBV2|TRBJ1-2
CASSGIVNYGYTF
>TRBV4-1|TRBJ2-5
CASSQGLAGGWETQYF
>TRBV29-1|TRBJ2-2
CSVGLAANTGELFF
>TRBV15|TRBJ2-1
CATSIGTGALGNEQFF
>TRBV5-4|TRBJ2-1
CASGGGLNEQFF
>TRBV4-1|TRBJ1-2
CASSQGESVRSGYTF
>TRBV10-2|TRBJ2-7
CASRQTSGDEQYF
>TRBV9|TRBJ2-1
CASSAGTDSYNEQFF
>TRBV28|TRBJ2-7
CASSGTGVYEQYF
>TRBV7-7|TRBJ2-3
CASRPPVTTQYF
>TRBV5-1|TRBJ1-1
CASSLGGNTEAFF
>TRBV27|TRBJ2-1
CASSRTGGGRVSYNEQFF
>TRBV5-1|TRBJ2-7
CASSGGQRIREQYF
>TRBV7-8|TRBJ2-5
CASSQSTGVQETQYF
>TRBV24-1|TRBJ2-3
CATSDPGGDSDTQYF
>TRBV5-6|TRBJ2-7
CASSLDRTTYEQYF
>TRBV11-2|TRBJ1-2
CASSLDRAGGGYGYTF
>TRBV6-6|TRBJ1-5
CASSYVQGSDQPQHF
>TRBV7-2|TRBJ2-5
CASSPPPGQETQYF
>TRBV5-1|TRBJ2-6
CASSATGQLSGANVLTF
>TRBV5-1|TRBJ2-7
CASSFQLSGTGYEQYF
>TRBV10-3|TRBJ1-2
CAISEGIRGSNYGYTF
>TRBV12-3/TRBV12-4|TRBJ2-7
CASSLARGEQYF
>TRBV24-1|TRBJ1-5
CATSDPGRPLLQHF
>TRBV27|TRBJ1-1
CASSSPAGNTEAFF
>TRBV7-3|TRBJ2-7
CASSPNAGEQYF
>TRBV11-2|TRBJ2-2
CASSHRDRNTGELFF
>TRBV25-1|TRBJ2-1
CASSESGTTYYNEQFF
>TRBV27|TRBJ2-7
CASSSRQGSHEQYF
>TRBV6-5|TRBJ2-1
CASWGQGWGEQFF
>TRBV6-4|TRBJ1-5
CASSVQGNSNQPQHF
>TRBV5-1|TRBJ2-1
CASSSRDRGSGEQFF
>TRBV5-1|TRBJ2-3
CASSLVAVTDTQYF
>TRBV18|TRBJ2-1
CASSPTPGEVEQFF
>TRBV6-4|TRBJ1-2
CASSPEANYGYTF
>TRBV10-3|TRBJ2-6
CAISGVRGSGANVLTF
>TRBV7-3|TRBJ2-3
CASSRGSGTTDTQYF